Sequencing of this TCR beta chain was carried out in a study of Ad26.COV2.S vaccination and SARS-CoV-2 variants. Profiled with immunoSEQ multiplex PCR; TCRdb holds only in-frame clones, not every one. The repertoire holds around 300,000 clones, with around 89% as singletons. With 0 bases clipped from V and 5 bases from J, the junction kept 9 bases outside the gene matches. This CDR3 is 16 amino acids long. Germline loops: CDR1 SGDLS, CDR2 YYNGEE. Treatment indicated: roughly 20 received Ad26.COV2.S at low or high dose, single or two shots; a few received placebo; per-sample allocation not given. All samples were drawn on day 63, counting from the first vaccine or placebo injection.

J is TRBJ2-7 and V is TRBV9, with 9 positions matching TRBD2. This material consisted of peripheral blood, taken in a trial of Ad26.COV2.S vaccine versus placebo. The source of this sequence is a person aged 18-65 years who received the Ad26.COV2.S COVID-19 vaccine or a placebo. The CDR3 is CASSVAAGGAADEQYF. CDR3 nucleotides: TGTGCCAGCAGCGTAGCGGCGGGGGGGGCGGCGGACGAGCAGTACTTC. The full variable domain, completed using reference TRBV9 and TRBJ2-7, is DSGVTQTPKHLITATGQRVTLRCSPRSGDLSVYWYQQSLDQGLQFLIQYYNGEERAKGNILERFSAQQFPDLHSELNLSSLELGDSALYFCASSVAAGGAADEQYFGPGTRLTVT.